The 18 T cell receptor beta chains below were found in one sample sequenced in a study of lymphopenia after photon versus proton radiotherapy. Generated by immunoSEQ multiplex PCR, the TCRdb table keeps only in-frame clones and is missing some. The top ten hold just under 30% of the sample, which has some 55,000 clones, about four fifths seen once. The starting material was peripheral blood, obtained from a patient treated with photon-based radiotherapy. Receptors were obtained from a man over 45 with gastric cancer.

V is TRBV4-1 and J is TRBJ2-1, with 12 positions matching TRBD1. CDR3 size: 16 residues. Germline V gene data show CDR1 as MGHRA and CDR2 as YSYEKL. With V trimmed by 1 base and J by 7 bases, 5 bases remained unmatched. CDR3 sequence: CASSQGGQGAGNEQFF. The CDR3 nucleotides are TGCGCCAGCAGCCAAGGGGGACAGGGGGCTGGGAATGAGCAGTTCTTC.

The genes are TRBV28 and TRBJ2-7, with D unresolved. The germline V gene has CDR1 MDHEN and CDR2 SYDVKM. Trimming cost V 7 bases and J 6 bases, with 10 bases left between them. The CDR3 runs 11 residues. This CDR3 is CASTRAVEQYF. The CDR3 nucleotides are TGTGCCAGCACCCGGGCCGTCGAGCAGTACTTC.

The chain carries TRBV18 and TRBJ1-5, with D possibly being TRBD1 (5 bases). Trimming took off 4 bases at V and 0 bases at J, with 10 bases between the two ends. Germline assignment: CDR1 KGHSH and CDR2 LQKENI. This CDR3 region has 15 residues. The CDR3 reads CASSRDGSSNQPQHF. For the CDR3, the DNA is TGTGCCAGCTCACGGGACGGTTCTAGCAATCAGCCCCAGCATTTT.

This chain uses TRBV2 with TRBJ1-2, with 7 positions matching TRBD1. V was pared by 8 bases and J by 4 bases, with 7 bases of the junction left unmatched. Germline V lookup: CDR1 SNHLY, CDR2 FYNNEI. This CDR3 has 13 residues. The CDR3 sequence is CASGGGTVYGYTF. The DNA for the CDR3 is TGTGCCAGCGGGGGCGGGACAGTCTATGGCTACACCTTC.

The sample holds one count of this clone. V gene TRBV6-5 combines with J gene TRBJ1-5; D remains ambiguous. The V gene's germline CDR1 is MNHEY and CDR2 SVGAGI. This CDR3 has 14 amino acids. V was pared by 0 bases and J by 5 bases, with 8 bases between. Here the CDR3 DNA reads TGTGCCAGCAGTTACTCAGGATGGGATCAGCCCCAGCATTTT. Encoded protein: CASSYSGWDQPQHF.

The V call is TRBV2, the J call TRBJ2-7; D might be TRBD1 (6 bases). The germline V gene has CDR1 SNHLY and CDR2 FYNNEI. V was trimmed by 7 bases and J by 2 bases, leaving 15 bases between them. The length of the CDR3 is 14 residues. CDR3 nucleotides: TGTGCCAGCATCGACAGGTTCCTCGCCTACGAGCAGTACTTC. Translating it yields CASIDRFLAYEQYF. Full variable domain (rest looked up from reference TRBV2 and TRBJ2-7): EPEVTQTPSHQVTQMGQEVILRCVPISNHLYFYWYRQILGQKVEFLVSFYNNEISEKSEIFDDQFSVERPDGSNFTLKIRSTKLEDSAMYFCASIDRFLAYEQYFGPGTRLTVT.

This clone has only one observation. The rearrangement links TRBV6-1 to TRBJ2-7; D may be TRBD1 (6 bases). The CDR3 consists of 14 residues. V was trimmed by 5 bases and J by 2 bases, leaving 13 bases between them. CDR1 and CDR2 from the germline V gene are MNHNS and SASEGT. CDR3 sequence: CASSHTGSTYEQYF. In DNA form, the CDR3 reads TGTGCCAGCAGTCACACAGGGAGTACCTACGAGCAGTACTTC.

To note about this clone: Additional DNA sequences in this sample encode the identical CDR3. V and J are TRBV19 and TRBJ2-2; 7 bases map to TRBD1. V was clipped by 7 bases and J by 0 bases; unmatched bases: 5. The CDR3 totals 15 residues. Germline CDR1 and CDR2: LNHDA and SQIVND (reference sequence). The DNA for the CDR3 is TGTGCCAGTACTCGTGGGACAGCGAACACCGGGGAGCTGTTTTTT. It translates to CASTRGTANTGELFF.

A note on this clone: The junction departs from germline at one end; a sequencing error may be responsible. The CDR3 spells CSVEKLAGGNPLIF. Here the CDR3 DNA reads TGCAGCGTTGAAAAACTAGCGGGAGGGAACCCCCTTATTTTT. This chain links TRBV29-1 with TRBJ2-3; 13 bases align to TRBD2. Germline CDR1 and CDR2: SQVTM and ANQGSEA. This CDR3 has 14 amino acids.

The chain employs TRBV2 and TRBJ2-7; maybe TRBD1 (6 bases). V dropped 0 bases and J dropped 2 bases, with 8 bases sitting between them. Per the germline V gene, CDR1 is SNHLY and CDR2 is FYNNEI. This CDR3 has 14 amino acids. The CDR3 DNA reads TGTGCCAGCAGTGAAGCTCGGACAGCCTACGAGCAGTACTTC. Translating it yields CASSEARTAYEQYF.

The gene calls are TRBV5-4 and TRBJ2-1; 12 bases line up with TRBD2. CDR3 length equals 14 residues. CDR1 and CDR2 from the germline V gene are SGHNT and YYREEE (reference sequence). V trimming: 4 bases; J trimming: 8 bases; junction bases outside the gene matches: 4. The CDR3 region is CASSDRLAGDEQFF. The CDR3 nucleotides read TGTGCCAGCAGCGATCGACTAGCGGGAGATGAGCAGTTCTTC.

The chain is built from TRBV18 and TRBJ2-7; D remains ambiguous. Trimming pared 6 bases from V and 6 bases from J, leaving 21 bases between. The CDR3 runs to 15 residues. Per the germline V gene, CDR1 is KGHSH and CDR2 is LQKENI. The CDR3 DNA is TGTGCCAGCTCCCAAGGCAGCGAGCTATCGCGCGAGCAGTACTTC. Protein: CASSQGSELSREQYF.

The chain uses TRBV5-4 and TRBJ2-1; 12 nucleotides match TRBD1. Looked up from germline, CDR1 is SGHNT and CDR2 is YYREEE (reference sequence). V lost 2 bases, J lost 10 bases, and 7 bases stayed unmatched. The CDR3 runs to 15 residues. CDR3 sequence (DNA): TGTGCCAGCAGCTTCCGGGACAGGGGGCATCAGGAGCAGTTCTTC. Translated: CASSFRDRGHQEQFF.

The rearrangement links TRBV30 to TRBJ2-1, with 7 bases lining up with TRBD1. Germline V gene lookup returns CDR1 GTSNPN and CDR2 SVGIG (reference sequence). The V and J ends lost 1 base and 6 bases, in that order; junction bases with no gene match: 3. This CDR3 comprises 13 residues. In DNA, the CDR3 is TGTGCCTGGAGTGGAAGACAGGGCAATGAGCAGTTCTTC. Translated: CAWSGRQGNEQFF.

This rearrangement joins TRBV5-1 to TRBJ2-1; no clear D. Germline lookup yields CDR1 SGHRS and CDR2 YFSETQ. The ends were cut back, 0 bases at V and 7 bases at J, with 14 bases in the middle. The CDR3 spans 15 residues. CDR3 loop: CASSLGIGGSNEQFF. The CDR3 nucleotides are TGCGCCAGCAGCTTGGGAATAGGTGGGTCGAATGAGCAGTTCTTC.

The genes are TRBV6-5 and TRBJ2-1; possibly TRBD1 or TRBD2 for D (5 bases each). This CDR3 has 14 amino acids. Germline V gene lookup returns CDR1 MNHEY and CDR2 SVGAGI. V was trimmed by 6 bases and J by 6 bases, leaving 15 bases between them. CDR3 nucleotides: TGTGCCAGCAGCCGCCCCGGGACGCTCAATGAGCAGTTCTTC. It codes for CASSRPGTLNEQFF.

The chain couples TRBV11-2 to TRBJ2-1; D unclear. CDR3 length: 14 residues. Between the trimmed V and J ends, which lost 3 bases and 3 bases, there was a span of 9 bases. From germline, CDR1 is SGHAT and CDR2 FQNNGV. The CDR3 DNA reads as TGTGCCAGCAGCTTCCTGAACTACTACAATGAGCAGTTCTTC. Translation: CASSFLNYYNEQFF.

The chain uses TRBV27 and TRBJ1-1, with a possible D match to TRBD1 (6 bases). CDR1 is MNHEY, CDR2 SMNVEV, per germline (reference sequence). The CDR3 contains 15 residues. The V end lost 1 base, the J end lost 5 bases, and 14 bases lay between the germline ends. The CDR3 sequence: CASSLWGGGGTEAFF. The CDR3 nucleotides are TGTGCCAGCAGTTTATGGGGAGGGGGTGGAACTGAAGCTTTCTTT.